This TCR beta chain comes out of a study of OX40 agonist ivuxolimab in advanced cancers. Study-wide context: Patients got intravenous ivuxolimab at 0.01 to 10 mg/kg every 2 weeks. General study points: Some nonresponders additionally presented with little normalized T-cell clonal expansion. Clones of CD4+ and CD8+ blood T cells grew by week 6 at doses of 0.1 to 3.0 mg/kg.

Concerning this clone itself: The antigen is not known.

The data were produced by immunoSEQ multiplex PCR, yet TCRdb's version contains in-frame clones alone and is incomplete. Of approximately 25,000 clones listed, 81% are singletons. This CDR3 comprises 13 residues. The V gene lost 5 bases and the J gene lost 4 bases, with 11 bases spanning the gap. Germline lookup yields CDR1 SGHAT and CDR2 FQNNGV. The V call is TRBV11-2, the J call TRBJ1-2, with D possibly TRBD1 on 5 matching bases. The sequence came from an adult with an advanced solid tumor such as melanoma, head and neck, liver or kidney cancer. Here the sequenced sample was CD4+ or CD8+ T cells sorted from blood, taken in a trial of the OX40 agonist ivuxolimab. The CDR3 DNA reads TGTGCCAGCAGCGTTGGGACGGGCTATGGCTACACCTTC. This gives the protein CASSVGTGYGYTF.